The text below deals with one T cell receptor beta chain. The sample originates from a study of T cell responses to AZD1222 COVID-19 vaccine. Clones were sequenced by immunoSEQ multiplex PCR, and TCRdb holds only the in-frame ones, with some missing. The repertoire holds fewer than 150,000 clones, with 93% as singletons. The germline gives CDR1 KGHSH, CDR2 LQKENI. V lost 3 bases and J 5 bases, leaving 8 bases between the germline ends. The CDR3 loop spans 13 amino acids. The sample in question was peripheral blood, obtained on day 0 of AZD1222 vaccination. This chain uses TRBV18 with TRBJ1-5, with D hard to call. This TCR came from an adult in good health. Here the CDR3 DNA reads TGTGCCAGCTCACCCAATAGGGATCAGCCCCAGCATTTT. This gives the protein CASSPNRDQPQHF. The full variable domain, its missing parts supplied by reference TRBV18 and TRBJ1-5, is NAGVMQNPRHLVRRRGQEARLRCSPMKGHSHVYWYRQLPEEGLKFMVYLQKENIIDESGMPKERFSAEFPKEGPSILRIQQVVRGDSAAYFCASSPNRDQPQHFGDGTRLSIL.